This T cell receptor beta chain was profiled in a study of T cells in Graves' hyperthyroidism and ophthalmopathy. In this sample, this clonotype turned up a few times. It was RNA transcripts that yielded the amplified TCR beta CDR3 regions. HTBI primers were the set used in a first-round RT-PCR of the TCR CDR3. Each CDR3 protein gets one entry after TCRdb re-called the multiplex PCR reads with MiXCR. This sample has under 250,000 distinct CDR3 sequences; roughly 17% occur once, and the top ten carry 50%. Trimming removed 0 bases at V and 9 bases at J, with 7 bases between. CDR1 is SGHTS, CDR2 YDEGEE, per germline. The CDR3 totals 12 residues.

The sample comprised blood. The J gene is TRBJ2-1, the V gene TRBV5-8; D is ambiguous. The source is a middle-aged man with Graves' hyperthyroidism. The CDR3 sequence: CASSLVTREQFF. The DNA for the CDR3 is TGTGCCAGCAGCTTGGTTACCCGTGAGCAGTTCTTC.